This T cell receptor beta chain is drawn from a study of shared clonotypes between healthy human individuals. With 3 bases removed from V and 2 bases from J, the gap between germline ends came to 17 bases. Germline CDR1 reads SGDLS; CDR2 reads YYNGEE. The CDR3 is 17 amino acids. Some clones are missing from TCRdb's copy, which holds only in-frame ones; the method was immunoSEQ multiplex PCR. Of some 2.1 million clones in the sample, 85% to 95% were seen once. Naive CD8 populations comprised CD45RO-negative cells positively selected for CCR7, excluding terminally differentiated effector memory CD45RA+ cells.

The rearrangement links TRBV9 to TRBJ2-2; tentatively, D is TRBD1 (6 bases). This sequence was found in a man younger than 35 in good health. Some clones in this sample may be carry-over from other donors' samples. Input material: naive CD8+ T cells from PBMCs. The CDR3 DNA follows: TGTGCCAGCAGCGCTCCCACCGGGACACTTAACACCGGGGAGCTGTTTTTT. As protein: CASSAPTGTLNTGELFF. Full variable domain (rest looked up from reference TRBV9 and TRBJ2-2): DSGVTQTPKHLITATGQRVTLRCSPRSGDLSVYWYQQSLDQGLQFLIQYYNGEERAKGNILERFSAQQFPDLHSELNLSSLELGDSALYFCASSAPTGTLNTGELFFGEGSRLTVL.